One and the same sample provided the 21 T cell receptor beta chains below, sequenced in a study of cytomegalovirus exposure and HLA in healthy donors. PCR amplification relied on 60 Vbeta primers (plus 13 Jbeta primers). Profiled with immunoSEQ multiplex PCR; TCRdb holds only in-frame clones, not every one. There are 180,000 or so clones in the sample; 80% occur only once, and less than 1.5% lies in the top ten. The sequenced material came from PBMCs. All receptors derive from a girl under 18 in good health and CMV-seropositive.

The chain recombines TRBV29-1 with TRBJ2-1; 7 bases align to TRBD2. The CDR3 has 14 residues. Germline lookup yields CDR1 SQVTM and CDR2 ANQGSEA. J was trimmed by 4 bases and V by 7 bases; bases with no gene match: 10. CDR3: CSAVGEGLYNEQFF. CDR3 sequence (DNA): TGCAGCGCTGTGGGGGAGGGCCTTTACAATGAGCAGTTCTTC.

The V call is TRBV14, the J call TRBJ1-1, with no clear D. CDR1 and CDR2 from the germline V gene are SGHDN and FVKESK. The CDR3 loop spans 13 amino acids. V was shortened by 0 bases and J by 5 bases, with 7 bases between the two germline ends. The CDR3 reads CASSQDRGTEAFF. CDR3 sequence (DNA): TGTGCCAGCAGCCAAGACAGAGGAACTGAAGCTTTCTTT.

This clone was seen a handful of times. V gene TRBV7-9 combines with J gene TRBJ2-5; 11 bases are a match to TRBD2. This CDR3 spans 16 amino acids. CDR1 is SEHNR and CDR2 is FQNEAQ in the germline V gene (reference sequence). The junction had 9 bases not matched to a gene; V was cut back by 5 bases and J by 4 bases. In DNA form, the CDR3 reads TGTGCCAGCAGCCTGGTAGCGGGAGGGCGAGGAGAGACCCAGTACTTC. It yields the protein CASSLVAGGRGETQYF.

The chain has TRBV6-6 and TRBJ2-1; TRBD1 agrees at 9 bases. The CDR3 extends over 15 amino acids. The J segment lost 5 bases and the V segment lost 6 bases, leaving 8 bases of the junction unmatched. CDR1 MNHNY and CDR2 SVGAGI come from the germline V gene (reference sequence). Here the CDR3 DNA reads TGTGCCAGCAGCCCTGGGGGACAGGGCAACAATGAGCAGTTCTTC. Translating it yields CASSPGGQGNNEQFF.

The CDR3 region has the DNA TGTGCCAGCAGCTCACACCGGGAACCCATCTTCCACGAGCAGTACTTC. Its protein is CASSSHREPIFHEQYF. The chain combines TRBV7-9 with TRBJ2-7, with a tentative D call TRBD2 (5 bases). The CDR3 is made up of 16 amino acids. The germline V and J ends were trimmed by 4 bases and 5 bases, with 21 bases remaining between them. Germline loops: CDR1 SEHNR, CDR2 FQNEAQ (reference sequence).

The V gene is TRBV5-6, the J gene TRBJ2-7; D is undetermined. The V and J ends lost 4 bases and 3 bases respectively, with 5 bases between them. The CDR3 is 11 residues long. Germline V gives CDR1 SGHDT, CDR2 YYEEEE. This CDR3 reads CASSQDYEQYF. The CDR3 DNA reads as TGTGCCAGCAGCCAGGACTACGAGCAGTACTTC.

The V call is TRBV5-1, the J call TRBJ2-7; D is possibly TRBD2 (6 bases). Trimming pared 0 bases from V and 6 bases from J, leaving 10 bases between. The CDR3 has 13 residues. Germline values: CDR1 SGHRS, CDR2 YFSETQ. As DNA, the CDR3 is TGCGCCAGCAGCTTGGTCCTAGCGCGCGAGCAGTACTTC. It translates to CASSLVLAREQYF.

The J gene is TRBJ2-7, the V gene TRBV7-8; D may be TRBD2 (6 bases). The length of the CDR3 is 13 residues. CDR1 is SGHVS and CDR2 is FQNEAQ in the germline V gene. The germline V and J ends were trimmed by 5 bases and 7 bases, with 15 bases remaining between them. Written as DNA, the CDR3 is TGTGCCAGCAGCAGGAGGGAGTCTCGGGAGCAGTACTTC. Amino acids: CASSRRESREQYF.

The chain has TRBV19 and TRBJ2-1, with TRBD2 identical over 7 bases. In germline, CDR1 is LNHDA, CDR2 SQIVND (reference sequence). The CDR3 sequence is 15 residues long. V trimming: 1 base; J trimming: 0 bases; junction bases outside the gene matches: 0. As DNA, the CDR3 is TGTGCCAGTAGTATAGGGGACTACTCCTACAATGAGCAGTTCTTC. It is translated as CASSIGDYSYNEQFF. The whole variable domain, filled in from reference TRBV19 and TRBJ2-1, reads DGGITQSPKYLFRKEGQNVTLSCEQNLNHDAMYWYRQDPGQGLRLIYYSQIVNDFQKGDIAEGYSVSREKKESFPLTVTSAQKNPTAFYLCASSIGDYSYNEQFFGPGTRLTVL.

The genes are TRBV27 and TRBJ1-1; 8 bases line up with TRBD1. V was clipped by 6 bases and J by 1 base; unmatched bases: 10. In germline, CDR1 is MNHEY, CDR2 SMNVEV (reference sequence). The CDR3 consists of 16 residues. Here the CDR3 reads CASSARQGLANTEAFF. CDR3 DNA sequence: TGTGCCAGCAGCGCAAGACAGGGGCTGGCGAACACTGAAGCTTTCTTT.

The gene calls are TRBV10-2 and TRBJ2-7, with 9 bases identical to TRBD1. The V segment lost 8 bases and the J segment 4 bases; nucleotides outside the gene matches: 9. CDR3 length: 14 amino acids. Germline CDR1 is WSHSY and CDR2 is SAAADI. The CDR3 coding sequence is TGCGCCAGCGCAGAAGGGACAGGGAATTACGAGCAGTACTTC. This sequence encodes CASAEGTGNYEQYF.

Here the CDR3 reads CASSHQGNSGNTIYF. The CDR3 nucleotides are TGCGCCAGCAGCCACCAGGGGAACTCTGGAAACACCATATATTTT. The chain links TRBV4-1 to TRBJ1-3; maybe TRBD1 (6 bases). The ends were cut back, 3 bases at V and 0 bases at J, with 9 bases in the middle. From germline, CDR1 is MGHRA and CDR2 YSYEKL. This CDR3 region has 15 residues.

Only one count was recorded for this clone. The chain joins TRBV7-8 to TRBJ2-7, with a tentative D call TRBD1 (6 bases). CDR3 length: 12 amino acids. Per germline, CDR1 SGHVS and CDR2 FQNEAQ. V was trimmed by 4 bases and J by 6 bases, leaving 10 bases between them. The CDR3 DNA is TGTGCCAGCAGCTCGCTGGGGGCCGAGCAGTACTTC. Translation: CASSSLGAEQYF.

The V gene is TRBV11-2, the J gene TRBJ2-1; D ambiguous. There are 14 residues in the CDR3. Trimming left V 1 base short and J 1 base short, with 5 bases between. Germline V gene data show CDR1 as SGHAT and CDR2 as FQNNGV. Here the CDR3 reads CASSLAASYNEQFF. Here the CDR3 DNA reads TGTGCCAGCAGCTTAGCCGCGTCCTACAATGAGCAGTTCTTC.

This clone was seen only a few times. The chain has TRBV6-5 and TRBJ2-7, with D perhaps matching TRBD1 (6 bases). Germline values: CDR1 MNHEY, CDR2 SVGAGI. The CDR3 contains 15 residues. Trimming cost V 4 bases and J 5 bases, with 18 bases left between them. CDR3 protein: CASSSPGQGKNEQYF. DNA of the CDR3: TGTGCCAGCAGTTCGCCGGGGCAGGGGAAGAACGAGCAGTACTTC.

V usage is TRBV7-9 and J usage is TRBJ1-1, with TRBD1 as a possible D gene (6 bases). The length of the CDR3 is 17 residues. V was cut by 0 bases and J by 0 bases, with 14 bases left in between. Germline CDR1 is SEHNR and CDR2 is FQNEAQ (reference sequence). DNA for the CDR3: TGTGCCAGCAGCTTAGCGCTATCTACAGGGCTGAACACTGAAGCTTTCTTT. This encodes CASSLALSTGLNTEAFF.

The chain employs TRBV4-1 and TRBJ2-1, with TRBD1 identical over 11 bases. The V and J ends lost 3 bases and 7 bases, in that order; junction bases with no gene match: 8. The CDR3 loop spans 16 amino acids. CDR1 is MGHRA, CDR2 YSYEKL, per germline. The CDR3 here is CASSHIRDRGKNEQFF. In nucleotides, the CDR3 is TGCGCCAGCAGCCACATTCGGGACAGGGGGAAAAATGAGCAGTTCTTC.

The chain combines TRBV5-4 with TRBJ2-5; 9 bases agree with TRBD1. The last part of the DNA fits TRBJ2-7 better; the J call may be wrong. The CDR3 covers 16 residues. CDR1 and CDR2 from the germline V gene are SGHNT and YYREEE (reference sequence). The CDR3 DNA sequence: TGTGCCAGCAGCGATGGCCCCGGGACAGGGTCTGCCGAGCAGTACTTC. Amino acids: CASSDGPGTGSAEQYF.

The CDR3 DNA reads as TGTGCCAGCAGTGAGGCAGGAGGAGCAGATACGCAGTATTTT. Its translation is CASSEAGGADTQYF. The chain joins TRBV2 to TRBJ2-3; D is possibly TRBD2 (5 bases). V dropped 3 bases and J dropped 4 bases, with 11 bases sitting between them. The CDR3 is 14 amino acids. Per germline, CDR1 SNHLY and CDR2 FYNNEI.

This clone has just a few counts. This chain links TRBV13 with TRBJ2-5, with D unresolved. The germline CDR1 and CDR2 sequences are PRHDT and FYEKMQ (reference sequence). Trimming removed 1 base from V and 2 bases from J, with 5 bases in between. This CDR3 has 13 amino acids. The CDR3 spells CASSLVPQETQYF. DNA of the CDR3: TGTGCCAGCAGCTTAGTCCCGCAAGAGACCCAGTACTTC.

The V and J genes are TRBV5-1 and TRBJ2-1; no clear D. Trimming stripped 1 base from V and 6 bases from J, with 11 bases between. CDR1 SGHRS and CDR2 YFSETQ come from the germline V gene. The CDR3 covers 14 residues. CDR3 sequence reads: CASSLRVGLNEQFF. CDR3 bases: TGCGCCAGCAGCTTGCGGGTAGGCCTCAATGAGCAGTTCTTC.